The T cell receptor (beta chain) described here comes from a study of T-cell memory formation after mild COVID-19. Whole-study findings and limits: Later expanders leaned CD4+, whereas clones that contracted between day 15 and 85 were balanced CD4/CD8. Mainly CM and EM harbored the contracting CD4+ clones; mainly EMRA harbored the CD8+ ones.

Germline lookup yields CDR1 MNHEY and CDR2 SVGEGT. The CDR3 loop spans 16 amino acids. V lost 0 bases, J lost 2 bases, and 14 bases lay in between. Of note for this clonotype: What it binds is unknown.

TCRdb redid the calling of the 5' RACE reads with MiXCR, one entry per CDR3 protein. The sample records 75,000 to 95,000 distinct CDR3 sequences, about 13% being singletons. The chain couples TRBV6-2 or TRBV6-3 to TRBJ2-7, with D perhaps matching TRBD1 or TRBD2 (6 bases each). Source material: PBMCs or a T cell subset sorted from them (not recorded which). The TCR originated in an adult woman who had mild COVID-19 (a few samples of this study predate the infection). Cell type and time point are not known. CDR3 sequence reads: CASSYSGGLWTYEQYF. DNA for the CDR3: TGTGCCAGCAGTTACTCTGGGGGGCTATGGACCTACGAGCAGTACTTC.